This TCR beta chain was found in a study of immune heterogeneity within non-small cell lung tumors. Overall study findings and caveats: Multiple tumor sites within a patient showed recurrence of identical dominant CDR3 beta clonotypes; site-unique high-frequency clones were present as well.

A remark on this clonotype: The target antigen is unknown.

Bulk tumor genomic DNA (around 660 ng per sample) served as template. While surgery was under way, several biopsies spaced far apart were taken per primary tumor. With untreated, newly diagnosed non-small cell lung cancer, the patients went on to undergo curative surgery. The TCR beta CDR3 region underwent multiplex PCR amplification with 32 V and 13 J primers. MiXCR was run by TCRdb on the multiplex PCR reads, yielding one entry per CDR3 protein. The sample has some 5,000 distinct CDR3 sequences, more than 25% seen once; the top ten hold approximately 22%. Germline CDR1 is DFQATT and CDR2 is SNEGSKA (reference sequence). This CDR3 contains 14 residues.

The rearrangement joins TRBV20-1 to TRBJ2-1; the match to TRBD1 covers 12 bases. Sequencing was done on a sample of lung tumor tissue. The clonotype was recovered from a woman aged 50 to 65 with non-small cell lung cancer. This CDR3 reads CSFSGTGGLDEQFF. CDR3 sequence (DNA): TGCAGCTTTTCCGGGACAGGGGGCCTTGATGAGCAGTTCTTC.